What follows is one TCR beta chain and its context. Other DNA sequences in this sample translate to the same CDR3. The germline gives CDR1 LNHDA, CDR2 SQIVND (reference sequence). The CDR3 length is 15 residues. The V and J ends lost 4 bases and 4 bases respectively, with 14 bases between them. The sample originates from a study of shared clonotypes between healthy human individuals. Naive CD8 populations comprised CD45RO-negative cells positively selected for CCR7, excluding terminally differentiated effector memory CD45RA+ cells. Healthy HIV-negative adults without recent acute infections or vaccinations served as donors. TCRdb's table, derived via immunoSEQ multiplex PCR, lists solely in-frame clones and lacks some. In the table there are millions of clones, roughly 94% of which are singletons.

The chain links TRBV19 to TRBJ1-5, with D possibly matching TRBD1 (5 bases). The source is a man aged 18 to 29 in good health. The material sequenced was naive CD8+ T cells sorted from blood. CDR3 in DNA: TGTGCCAGTAGTACCTGGACGGGGGGTAATCAGCCCCAGCATTTT. The encoded protein is CASSTWTGGNQPQHF.